Listed below are T cell receptor beta chains from one sample, sequenced in a study of blood T cells in healthy people across ages. MiXCR, run by TCRdb on the 5' RACE reads, gives a single entry per CDR3 protein. Of 1.5 million to 2 million distinct CDR3 sequences listed, roughly 50% are singletons. Sequenced input: blood. These receptors were collected from a woman between 40 and 50 years old in good health. Each CDR3 is given with its conserved first and last residue. Each record gives: D gene, clone size, J gene, V gene, CDR3 DNA, CDR3 protein. The D gene is left open where the match is weak. Only some rows state a clone size, as once, few, many or a class for expanded clones.

d_gene: TRBD1; abundance: -; j_gene: TRBJ2-3; v_gene: TRBV7-2; CDR3nt: TGCGCCAGCAGCGCTCGACAGGGGACAGATACGCAGTATTTT; CDR3aa: CASSARQGTDTQYF
d_gene: TRBD2; abundance: -; j_gene: TRBJ2-2; v_gene: TRBV6-2/TRBV6-3; CDR3nt: TGTGCCAGCAGTTACTATCGAGCGGGGGGGCCTAACACCGGGGAGCTGTTTTTT; CDR3aa: CASSYYRAGGPNTGELFF
d_gene: TRBD2; abundance: -; j_gene: TRBJ2-1; v_gene: TRBV7-2; CDR3nt: TGTGCCAGCAGCTTAGTATCCGGGGGGGCATGGTTAGGCAATGAGCAGTTCTTC; CDR3aa: CASSLVSGGAWLGNEQFF
d_gene: -; abundance: -; j_gene: TRBJ1-1; v_gene: TRBV20-1; CDR3nt: TGCAGTGCTAGACGGCTATCCCCTCTTAATGGAGAAGCTTTCTTT; CDR3aa: CSARRLSPLNGEAFF
d_gene: -; abundance: few; j_gene: TRBJ2-1; v_gene: TRBV20-1; CDR3nt: TGCAGTGCAACCGGGACTCACCTTATGTACGAGCAGTTCTTC; CDR3aa: CSATGTHLMYEQFF
d_gene: -; abundance: -; j_gene: TRBJ1-5; v_gene: TRBV20-1; CDR3nt: TGCAGTGCTAGCACACGGAGTGGGCCCCAGCATTTT; CDR3aa: CSASTRSGPQHF
d_gene: -; abundance: -; j_gene: TRBJ1-1; v_gene: TRBV12-3/TRBV12-4; CDR3nt: TGTGCCAGCAGTGCCCCCGGGAACACTGAAGCTTTCTTT; CDR3aa: CASSAPGNTEAFF
d_gene: TRBD1; abundance: -; j_gene: TRBJ2-7; v_gene: TRBV3-1; CDR3nt: TGTGCCAGCAGCCGTGAGACAGGGTCCTACAATGAGCAGTACTTC; CDR3aa: CASSRETGSYNEQYF
d_gene: TRBD1; abundance: -; j_gene: TRBJ2-7; v_gene: TRBV6-2/TRBV6-3; CDR3nt: TGTGCCAGCAGTCAATCCGGGACAGGGGCGTACGAGCAGTACTTC; CDR3aa: CASSQSGTGAYEQYF
d_gene: -; abundance: few; j_gene: TRBJ2-1; v_gene: TRBV29-1; CDR3nt: TGCAGCGTTTTCGCGGGACAATCCTACAATGAGCAGTTCTTC; CDR3aa: CSVFAGQSYNEQFF
d_gene: TRBD1; abundance: -; j_gene: TRBJ2-1; v_gene: TRBV5-1; CDR3nt: TGCGCCAGCAGGCCCGGGACAGGGGGCTTCTCCTACAATGAGCAGTTCTTC; CDR3aa: CASRPGTGGFSYNEQFF
d_gene: TRBD2; abundance: -; j_gene: TRBJ2-5; v_gene: TRBV4-1; CDR3nt: TGCGCCAGCAGCCATCAAGGGGTAGCGGGGGTAAGAGAGACCCAGTACTTC; CDR3aa: CASSHQGVAGVRETQYF
d_gene: TRBD2; abundance: -; j_gene: TRBJ2-7; v_gene: TRBV14; CDR3nt: TGTGCCAGCAGCCAACTGTCCGCAACTAGCGGGTACGAGCAGTACTTC; CDR3aa: CASSQLSATSGYEQYF
d_gene: -; abundance: -; j_gene: TRBJ2-2; v_gene: TRBV11-3; CDR3nt: TGTGCCAGCAGCTTAGATTCACTCCACACCGGGGAGCTGTTTTTT; CDR3aa: CASSLDSLHTGELFF
d_gene: -; abundance: -; j_gene: TRBJ2-3; v_gene: TRBV29-1; CDR3nt: TGCAGCGTTGTCCCGGGGGCCTTCACAGATACGCAGTATTTT; CDR3aa: CSVVPGAFTDTQYF
d_gene: -; abundance: few; j_gene: TRBJ1-4; v_gene: TRBV4-1; CDR3nt: TGCGCCAGCAGCCAAGTGCAGGGAGGACTGTTTTTT; CDR3aa: CASSQVQGGLFF
d_gene: -; abundance: few; j_gene: TRBJ2-1; v_gene: TRBV7-2; CDR3nt: TGTGCCAGCAGCTTAGCGCGCAGGAACGGAGAGCAGTTCTTC; CDR3aa: CASSLARRNGEQFF
d_gene: TRBD2; abundance: -; j_gene: TRBJ2-1; v_gene: TRBV6-5; CDR3nt: TGTGCCAGCAGTTACCTAGCAGCGGGGGGCCCCAATGAGCAGTTCTTC; CDR3aa: CASSYLAAGGPNEQFF
d_gene: -; abundance: few; j_gene: TRBJ1-2; v_gene: TRBV20-1; CDR3nt: TGCAGTGCTACGGCCGGGCCTAACTATGGCTACACCTTC; CDR3aa: CSATAGPNYGYTF
d_gene: TRBD1; abundance: -; j_gene: TRBJ1-1; v_gene: TRBV3-1; CDR3nt: TGTGCCAGCAGCCTCTGGGACAGGGACACTGAAGCTTTCTTT; CDR3aa: CASSLWDRDTEAFF
d_gene: -; abundance: -; j_gene: TRBJ1-2; v_gene: TRBV11-2; CDR3nt: TGTGCCAGCAGCTCAGAACGGAGGAAGAATGGCTACACCTTC; CDR3aa: CASSSERRKNGYTF
d_gene: -; abundance: few; j_gene: TRBJ2-1; v_gene: TRBV12-3/TRBV12-4; CDR3nt: TGTGCCAGCAGCTCCTCACCCGGCAATGAGCAGTTCTTC; CDR3aa: CASSSSPGNEQFF